The 27 T cell receptor beta chains below all came from one sample that was sequenced in a study of CD8 T cells in Susac syndrome. RNA totalling about 0.5 to 1 ug underwent reverse transcription with random hexamers. A single record per CDR3 protein comes from TCRdb applying MiXCR to the immunoSEQ multiplex PCR reads. There are roughly 300,000 distinct CDR3 sequences in the sample; about 85% occur only once, and approximately 0.11% lies in the top ten. Source material: CD8+ T cells from PBMCs. The receptors were gathered from a human donor with multiple sclerosis.

V gene TRBV3-1 combines with J gene TRBJ2-5, with 8 positions matching TRBD2. The germline V gene encodes CDR1 LGHDT and CDR2 YNNKEL (reference sequence). The junction had 19 bases not matched to a gene; V was cut back by 5 bases and J by 2 bases. The CDR3 spans 19 residues. CDR3 DNA: TGTGCCAGCAGCTGGCCGGGAGACGGGAGGGCCGGGGAACAAGAGACCCAGTACTTC. Amino acid sequence: CASSWPGDGRAGEQETQYF.

This rearrangement joins TRBV18 to TRBJ2-3; D may be TRBD1 or TRBD2 (5 bases each). The CDR3 is 20 amino acids. The V and J ends lost 1 base and 2 bases respectively, with 25 bases between them. CDR1 KGHSH and CDR2 LQKENI come from the germline V gene. CDR3 loop: CASSPRGLSQDHFYTDTQYF. The CDR3 DNA sequence: TGTGCCAGCTCACCACGGGGGTTGTCACAGGATCACTTCTACACAGATACGCAGTATTTT.

The J gene is TRBJ1-1, the V gene TRBV19; 8 nucleotides align to TRBD1. Germline V gene data show CDR1 as LNHDA and CDR2 as SQIVND (reference sequence). The CDR3 sequence is 13 residues long. The ends lost 6 bases at V and 5 bases at J; junction bases unmatched: 5. The DNA for the CDR3 is TGTGCCAGTAGGGACAGGGCTACAACTGAAGCTTTCTTT. Amino acid sequence: CASRDRATTEAFF.

CDR3 in DNA: TGTGCCAGCAGCCATCCGACAGGGGAGAGGCTCAATGAGCAGTTCTTC. Translation gives CASSHPTGERLNEQFF. The rearrangement joins TRBV7-9 to TRBJ2-1, with TRBD1 matching 8 bases. This CDR3 has 16 amino acids. CDR1 and CDR2 from the germline V gene are SEHNR and FQNEAQ (reference sequence). After removal of 5 bases from V and 6 bases from J, the junction contained 12 bases not matched to a gene.

J is TRBJ1-5 and V is TRBV7-9; D remains ambiguous. The CDR3 is made up of 13 amino acids. Germline CDR1 and CDR2: SEHNR and FQNEAQ (reference sequence). The V and J ends lost 5 bases and 4 bases respectively, with 9 bases between them. DNA of the CDR3: TGTGCCAGCAGCGGGCACTCTAATCAGCCCCAGCATTTT. Encoded protein: CASSGHSNQPQHF.

The rearrangement links TRBV19 to TRBJ1-5, with 9 bases identical to TRBD1. V was pared by 6 bases and J by 1 base, with 10 bases of the junction left unmatched. CDR3 size: 17 residues. CDR1 is LNHDA, CDR2 SQIVND, per germline (reference sequence). Here the CDR3 reads CASSHPGQGLSNQPQHF. CDR3 DNA: TGTGCCAGTAGCCACCCGGGACAGGGTTTGAGCAATCAGCCCCAGCATTTT.

This clonotype was detected a few times. V and J are TRBV12-3 or TRBV12-4 and TRBJ2-7, with D unclear. Between the trimmed V and J ends, which lost 1 base and 3 bases, there was a span of 4 bases. The CDR3 has 12 amino acids. As DNA, the CDR3 is TGTGCCAGCAGTTTAGGCTTCTACGAGCAGTACTTC. It yields the protein CASSLGFYEQYF.

The V and J genes are TRBV7-8 and TRBJ1-1, with D possibly being TRBD1 (5 bases). Trimming left V 7 bases short and J 3 bases short, with 15 bases between. Per germline, CDR1 SGHVS and CDR2 FQNEAQ. This CDR3 is built from 14 residues. The CDR3: CASTPYGGYTEAFF. The DNA for the CDR3 is TGTGCCAGCACCCCGTACGGGGGGTACACTGAAGCTTTCTTT.

V gene TRBV19 combines with J gene TRBJ2-3; TRBD1 matches at 12 bases. J lost 5 bases, V lost 9 bases, and 6 bases had no gene match. This CDR3 region has 14 residues. CDR1 and CDR2 from the germline V gene are LNHDA and SQIVND (reference sequence). CDR3 region: CASRDRGRKDTQYF. CDR3 in DNA: TGTGCCAGCCGGGACAGGGGGCGCAAAGATACGCAGTATTTT.

The chain employs TRBV28 and TRBJ2-7; 8 bases are shared with TRBD1. Trimming at V came to 0 bases and at J to 4 bases, leaving 5 bases not matched to a gene. This CDR3 is 15 amino acids long. Germline assignment: CDR1 MDHEN and CDR2 SYDVKM. The CDR3 sequence is CASSLWTGASYEQYF. The CDR3 coding sequence is TGTGCCAGCAGTTTATGGACAGGGGCCTCTTACGAGCAGTACTTC.

This clonotype was detected only once. The chain employs TRBV3-1 and TRBJ1-2; D is unclear. The germline V gene has CDR1 LGHDT and CDR2 YNNKEL (reference sequence). The CDR3 runs 13 residues. Trimming took 4 bases from V and 6 from J, leaving 12 bases between them. The chain's CDR3 is CASSREGLDGYTF. In DNA, the CDR3 is TGTGCCAGCAGCCGGGAGGGCCTTGATGGCTACACCTTC. Variable domain in full (rest from reference TRBV3-1 and TRBJ1-2): DTAVSQTPKYLVTQMGNDKSIKCEQNLGHDTMYWYKQDSKKFLKIMFSYNNKELIINETVPNRFSPKSPDKAHLNLHINSLELGDSAVYFCASSREGLDGYTFGSGTRLTVV.

V usage is TRBV27 and J usage is TRBJ1-5; D not resolved. Germline V gives CDR1 MNHEY, CDR2 SMNVEV (reference sequence). The CDR3 covers 13 residues. V was trimmed by 5 bases and J by 5 bases, leaving 10 bases between them. CDR3 DNA sequence: TGTGCCAGCAGTCCGACCCCCTATCAGCCCCAGCATTTT. Its protein product is CASSPTPYQPQHF.

This clonotype was picked up one time. The CDR3 here is CASRSAPNYGYTF. CDR3 nucleotide sequence: TGTGCCAGCCGGTCGGCACCTAACTATGGCTACACCTTC. V usage is TRBV9 and J usage is TRBJ1-2; D gene unclear. The V gene lost 7 bases and the J gene lost 0 bases, with 10 bases spanning the gap. There are 13 residues in the CDR3. The germline gives CDR1 SGDLS, CDR2 YYNGEE.

V gene TRBV28 combines with J gene TRBJ2-7; 7 nucleotides align to TRBD2. The V gene end was trimmed by 6 bases and the J gene end by 7 bases; junction bases not matched to a gene: 9. CDR3 size: 13 residues. The germline CDR1 and CDR2 sequences are MDHEN and SYDVKM. CDR3 region: CASSQTSIWEQYF. CDR3 nucleotides: TGTGCCAGCAGCCAGACTAGCATCTGGGAGCAGTACTTC.

A single count supports this clonotype. The V gene is TRBV12-3 or TRBV12-4, the J gene TRBJ2-3; D uncertain. V was clipped by 3 bases and J by 2 bases, with 9 bases between them. CDR3 length: 14 amino acids. CDR3 coding DNA: TGTGCCAGCAGTTTGTCAGCGAACACAGATACGCAGTATTTT. Amino acids: CASSLSANTDTQYF.

The V gene is TRBV11-2, the J gene TRBJ1-6; 7 nucleotides match TRBD1. The CDR3 is 15 residues long. CDR1 is SGHAT and CDR2 is FQNNGV in the germline V gene. Unmatched junction bases numbered 6, after V lost 3 bases and J lost 7 bases. CDR3 protein: CASSFGDSQNSPLHF. As DNA, the CDR3 is TGTGCCAGCAGCTTCGGGGACAGTCAAAATTCACCCCTCCACTTT.

The CDR3 DNA follows: TGTGCCAGCAGCGGGACAGGGATCGGCTCCTACGAGCAGTACTTC. It specifies CASSGTGIGSYEQYF. J is TRBJ2-7 and V is TRBV7-9; 9 bases fit TRBD1. The germline V gene has CDR1 SEHNR and CDR2 FQNEAQ (reference sequence). This CDR3 has 15 residues. The junction had 5 bases not matched to a gene; V was cut back by 5 bases and J by 0 bases.

The chain uses TRBV29-1 and TRBJ2-1, with 12 bases matching TRBD2. The germline V gene has CDR1 SQVTM and CDR2 ANQGSEA. CDR3 length: 15 residues. Germline trimming cut 4 bases from V and 5 bases from J; bases unmatched to any gene: 6. CDR3 bases: TGCAGCGTTGGCTTGGCTAGCGGGGGGGACAATGAGCAGTTCTTC. Translation gives CSVGLASGGDNEQFF.

V and J are TRBV19 and TRBJ2-1; D possibly corresponds to TRBD2 (5 bases). Trimming stripped 2 bases from V and 5 bases from J, with 10 bases between. This CDR3 comprises 14 residues. CDR1 LNHDA and CDR2 SQIVND come from the germline V gene (reference sequence). The CDR3 here is CASSIRGFDNEQFF. CDR3 nucleotide sequence: TGTGCCAGTAGTATACGCGGGTTCGACAATGAGCAGTTCTTC.

J is TRBJ2-7 and V is TRBV28; D is possibly TRBD1 or TRBD2 (5 bases each). CDR1 and CDR2 from the germline V gene are MDHEN and SYDVKM. Trimming cost V 3 bases and J 2 bases, with 17 bases left between them. The length of the CDR3 is 16 residues. The CDR3 coding sequence is TGTGCCAGCAGTTTGGTTCGGGGCCCCACACCCTACGAGCAGTACTTC. Amino acid sequence: CASSLVRGPTPYEQYF.

This clonotype was recorded a few times. The CDR3 sequence is CASSQFRDRKTEKLFF. The CDR3 region has the DNA TGTGCCAGCAGCCAATTCAGGGACAGAAAAACTGAAAAACTGTTTTTT. The chain couples TRBV5-4 to TRBJ1-4; 7 bases align to TRBD1. Germline V gene lookup returns CDR1 SGHNT and CDR2 YYREEE (reference sequence). V shed 4 bases, J shed 7 bases, and the junction held 13 bases outside the gene matches. CDR3 length equals 16 residues. Full variable domain (remainder filled in from reference TRBV5-4 and TRBJ1-4): ETGVTQSPTHLIKTRGQQVTLRCSSQSGHNTVSWYQQALGQGPQFIFQYYREEENGRGNFPPRFSGLQFPNYSSELNVNALELDDSALYLCASSQFRDRKTEKLFFGSGTQLSVL.

The chain carries TRBV7-9 and TRBJ1-1, with D unclear. Deletions cut 1 base from V and 1 base from J, with 7 bases between. The germline gives CDR1 SEHNR, CDR2 FQNEAQ (reference sequence). This CDR3 contains 14 residues. Here the CDR3 reads CASSLGETNTEAFF. In DNA, the CDR3 is TGTGCCAGCAGCTTAGGGGAAACGAACACTGAAGCTTTCTTT.

This chain links TRBV27 with TRBJ2-5; a possible D gene is TRBD2 (6 bases). The V and J ends lost 6 bases and 1 base respectively, with 15 bases between them. Germline CDR1 reads MNHEY; CDR2 reads SMNVEV (reference sequence). CDR3 length equals 15 residues. CDR3 bases: TGTGCCAGCAGAGAGAGACTAGAGTTCCAAGAGACCCAGTACTTC. Its protein product is CASRERLEFQETQYF.

The gene calls are TRBV5-1 and TRBJ2-7; TRBD1 matches at 7 bases. This CDR3 has 16 amino acids. The germline CDR1 and CDR2 sequences are SGHRS and YFSETQ. With 1 base clipped from V and 0 bases from J, the junction kept 7 bases outside the gene matches. The CDR3 loop reads CASSLYPGDSSYEQYF. Here the CDR3 DNA reads TGCGCCAGCAGCTTGTACCCTGGGGACAGCTCCTACGAGCAGTACTTC.

The chain employs TRBV9 and TRBJ1-1, with D maybe TRBD1 (5 bases). The length of the CDR3 is 14 residues. Deletions cut 7 bases from V and 1 base from J, with 14 bases between. The germline V gene encodes CDR1 SGDLS and CDR2 YYNGEE. CDR3 DNA: TGTGCCAGCGCCGGCGGTGGGGGGAACACTGAAGCTTTCTTT. This gives the protein CASAGGGGNTEAFF.

This clonotype was seen a few times. The rearrangement links TRBV29-1 to TRBJ2-1; 8 nucleotides agree with TRBD2. From germline, CDR1 is SQVTM and CDR2 ANQGSEA. The V gene end was trimmed by 5 bases and the J gene end by 5 bases; junction bases not matched to a gene: 11. The CDR3 extends over 15 amino acids. The CDR3 is CSVTLVTSANNEQFF. CDR3 nucleotides: TGCAGCGTTACGTTAGTGACTAGCGCCAACAATGAGCAGTTCTTC.

The chain employs TRBV6-2 or TRBV6-3 and TRBJ1-1, with 8 bases aligning to TRBD1. Trimming at V came to 6 bases and at J to 3 bases, leaving 9 bases not matched to a gene. The length of the CDR3 is 15 residues. Germline V gene lookup returns CDR1 MNHEY and CDR2 SVGEGT. CDR3 protein: CASSDRGGGDTEAFF. CDR3 nucleotides: TGTGCCAGCAGCGACAGGGGTGGGGGGGACACTGAAGCTTTCTTT.